This T cell receptor beta chain originates from a study of T-cell reconstitution after alpha-beta-depleted transplantation in children (dated by TCRdb to about 2016). Context from the whole study: The study quantitatively tracked T-cell immune reconstitution after TCRalphabeta/CD19-depleted allogeneic hematopoietic cell transplantation in children using TCR repertoire profiling. Findings and caveats that apply to the study as a whole: Hyperexpanded clone frequencies declined over subsequent months; after one year, T-cell counts and TCRbeta diversity were mostly attributed to newly produced T cells. Apparently early alphabetaT-cell count recovery about two months after transplant reportedly relied on only several hundred rapidly expanded clones derived from non-depleted graft cells. In some patients, the high TCRbeta diversity seen at day 60 was put down to recipient T cells and intrathymic progenitors that had survived conditioning.

This sample's treatment or condition label indicates: allogeneic hematopoietic cell transplantation with graft depleted of TCRalphabeta T cells and CD19 B cells. The transplant recipients were children given TCRalphabeta/CD19-depleted allogeneic hematopoietic cell grafts. Measured from the cysteine to the phenylalanine, the CDR3 is 13 residues long. CDR3 DNA is the only sequence kept; it has 39 bases, read in frame from the first base. Compared with germline, V lacks 7 bases and J lacks 5 bases; bases without a gene match: 4. The germline V gene yields KGHDR for CDR1 and SFDVKD for CDR2. Preparation of the library involved PCR. TCRdb names Illumina HiSeq 2500 as the instrument used. Molecular barcoding was employed in the preparation of TCR libraries, with unique molecular identifiers being used to normalize TCRbeta repertoire quantification. Using fastp at Q25 and MiXCR, TCRdb reprocessed the public reads and kept productive beta chains. Rows with a matching CDR3 protein are joined into one entry that keeps the most common DNA and genes. This sample comprises 150,000 to 250,000 distinct CDR3 sequences, about 6% of them detected only once. Of the sample, around 4.1% falls within the top ten clones.

This clonotype has a count of ten or more. The target of this receptor is not known. Base qualities are not recorded, but no much larger clone differs from it by a single base. The material sequenced was PBMCs, taken before TCRalphabeta/CD19-depleted stem cell transplant. The source of this sequence is a girl under three years old with combined immunodeficiency, due to receive a stem cell transplant. Rearrangement joined TRBV24-1 to TRBJ2-5, with 9 junctional bases fitting TRBD1. This receptor carries the CDR3 CATRTGTGETQYF. The bases read TGTGCCACCAGGACCGGGACAGGGGAGACCCAGTACTTC.